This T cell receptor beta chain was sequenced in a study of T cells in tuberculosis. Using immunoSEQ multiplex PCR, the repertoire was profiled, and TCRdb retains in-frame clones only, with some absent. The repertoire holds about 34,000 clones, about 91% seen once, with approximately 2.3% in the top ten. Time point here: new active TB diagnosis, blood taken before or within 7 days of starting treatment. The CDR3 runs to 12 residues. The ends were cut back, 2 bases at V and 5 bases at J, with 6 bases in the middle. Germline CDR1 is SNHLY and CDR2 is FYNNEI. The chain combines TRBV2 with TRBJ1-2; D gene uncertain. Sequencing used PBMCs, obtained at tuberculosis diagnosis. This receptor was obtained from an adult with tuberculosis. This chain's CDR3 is CASSESGYGYTF. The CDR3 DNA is TGTGCCAGCAGTGAATCCGGGTATGGCTACACCTTC.